The 19 T cell receptor beta chains below all came from one sample that was sequenced in a study of CD8 T cells in Susac syndrome. When the RNA was reverse transcribed, random hexamers were used with an input of 0.5 to 1 ug. In TCRdb, the immunoSEQ multiplex PCR reads were re-called with MiXCR into one record per CDR3 protein. The sample includes 210,000 or so distinct CDR3 sequences, 94% seen only once; the top ten take 0.15% to 0.2%. The sequencing input was CD4+ T cells from PBMCs. Receptor source: a human donor with Susac syndrome.

This chain uses TRBV24-1 with TRBJ2-6, with a weak D call TRBD1 (6 bases). The CDR3 runs 16 residues. The V end was cut by 4 bases, the J end by 1 base, with 10 bases between. Germline CDR1 and CDR2: KGHDR and SFDVKD. The CDR3 nucleotides read TGTGCCACCAGTGACTCAACAGGGTCTGGGGCCAACGTCCTGACTTTC. This gives the protein CATSDSTGSGANVLTF.

This clonotype has just one count. This chain links TRBV6-1 with TRBJ1-4; 7 bases match TRBD1. Per germline, CDR1 MNHNS and CDR2 SASEGT. The CDR3 is 16 residues long. Germline trimming cut 8 bases from V and 5 bases from J; bases unmatched to any gene: 14. The DNA of the CDR3 is TGTGCCAGCGGCCGCGTACCGGGACAGCCCAATGAAAAACTGTTTTTT. This sequence encodes CASGRVPGQPNEKLFF.

The chain is built from TRBV11-1 and TRBJ1-1, with D possibly TRBD1 on 6 matching bases. CDR3 length equals 15 residues. Trimming left V 2 bases short and J 4 bases short, with 14 bases between. CDR1 and CDR2 (germline): SGHAT, FQDESV (reference sequence). CDR3 DNA: TGTGCCAGCAGCTTATTCGGGGGCCGGACCACTGAAGCTTTCTTT. This encodes CASSLFGGRTTEAFF.

This chain links TRBV15 with TRBJ2-2; 9 bases align to TRBD1. The V and J ends lost 2 bases and 6 bases, in that order; junction bases with no gene match: 7. Germline V gene lookup returns CDR1 LNHNV and CDR2 YYDKDF (reference sequence). The CDR3 spans 16 residues. CDR3 in amino acids: CATSRSGQGGPGELFF. The CDR3 DNA reads as TGTGCCACCAGCAGATCGGGACAGGGAGGCCCCGGGGAGCTGTTTTTT.

The V and J genes are TRBV20-1 and TRBJ1-4, with 7 bases aligning to TRBD1. Per the germline V gene, CDR1 is DFQATT and CDR2 is SNEGSKA (reference sequence). J was trimmed by 8 bases and V by 5 bases; bases with no gene match: 11. This CDR3 contains 14 residues. CDR3 residues: CSAYKGGSGEKLFF. The CDR3 DNA is TGCAGTGCTTACAAAGGGGGCTCCGGGGAAAAACTGTTTTTT.

The CDR3 region is CASSLAMAGGAETQYF. In DNA, the CDR3 is TGTGCCAGCAGTTTAGCGATGGCGGGGGGAGCAGAGACCCAGTACTTC. This chain joins TRBV12-3 or TRBV12-4 and TRBJ2-5; 8 bases match TRBD2. The trim removed 0 bases at V and 4 bases at J, leaving 7 bases unmatched. This CDR3 spans 16 amino acids.

The chain carries TRBV12-3 or TRBV12-4 and TRBJ1-4; perhaps TRBD1 as D (6 bases). CDR3 length equals 14 residues. V was clipped by 5 bases and J by 8 bases, with 15 bases between them. DNA for the CDR3: TGTGCCAGCAGTCAACAGGGCGGAGGGGAAAAACTGTTTTTT. It translates to CASSQQGGGEKLFF.

The genes are TRBV24-1 and TRBJ2-1; the match to TRBD1 covers 10 bases. V was clipped by 6 bases and J by 9 bases; unmatched bases: 7. The CDR3 has 14 amino acids. Germline V gives CDR1 KGHDR, CDR2 SFDVKD. CDR3 sequence (DNA): TGTGCCACCAGTTTGACAGGGGGCTTGGGTGAGCAGTTCTTC. Translating gives CATSLTGGLGEQFF.

The chain couples TRBV4-3 to TRBJ1-5; tentative D call: TRBD1 (6 bases). Germline loops: CDR1 LGHNA, CDR2 YSLEER. There are 16 residues in the CDR3. The V end was cut by 5 bases, the J end by 4 bases, with 18 bases between. Here the CDR3 reads CASSDTAGEGNQPQHF. The CDR3 coding sequence is TGCGCCAGCAGCGATACGGCAGGGGAAGGAAATCAGCCCCAGCATTTT.

The chain carries TRBV7-2 and TRBJ2-3, with D perhaps matching TRBD2 (6 bases). The CDR3 totals 13 residues. The V and J ends lost 1 base and 6 bases respectively, with 8 bases between them. Germline V gene data show CDR1 as SGHTA and CDR2 as FQGNSA. The CDR3 is CASSLGSGDTQYF. The DNA for the CDR3 is TGTGCCAGCAGCTTAGGGAGCGGGGATACGCAGTATTTT. The full variable domain, in which reference TRBV7-2 and TRBJ2-3 provide the parts outside the CDR3, is GAGVSQSPSNKVTEKGKDVELRCDPISGHTALYWYRQSLGQGLEFLIYFQGNSAPDKSGLPSDRFSAERTGGSVSTLTIQRTQQEDSAVYLCASSLGSGDTQYFGPGTRLTVL.

V is TRBV4-1 and J is TRBJ1-2; D remains unclear. The CDR3 is 13 residues long. Germline V gives CDR1 MGHRA, CDR2 YSYEKL. Trimming cost V 0 bases and J 3 bases, with 5 bases left between them. The CDR3 DNA sequence: TGCGCCAGCAGCCAAGACAGCGACTATGGCTACACCTTC. This codes for CASSQDSDYGYTF.

The chain recombines TRBV14 with TRBJ2-1, with 9 bases that match TRBD1. The germline CDR1 and CDR2 sequences are SGHDN and FVKESK. The ends lost 2 bases at V and 7 bases at J; junction bases unmatched: 6. This CDR3 contains 15 residues. In nucleotides, the CDR3 is TGTGCCAGCAGCCAAAGGCGCGGGACAGGGAATGAGCAGTTCTTC. Encoded protein: CASSQRRGTGNEQFF. Variable domain in full (rest from reference TRBV14 and TRBJ2-1): EAGVTQFPSHSVIEKGQTVTLRCDPISGHDNLYWYRRVMGKEIKFLLHFVKESKQDESGMPNNRFLAERTGGTYSTLKVQPAELEDSGVYFCASSQRRGTGNEQFFGPGTRLTVL.

The rearrangement links TRBV12-3 or TRBV12-4 to TRBJ1-2; D call uncertain. The CDR3 totals 13 residues. V was pared by 1 base and J by 4 bases, with 7 bases between. The CDR3 DNA is TGTGCCAGCAGTTTAGTCCTCTCCTATGGCTACACCTTC. This translates into CASSLVLSYGYTF.

This chain links TRBV9 with TRBJ2-7, with 13 bases lining up with TRBD2. This CDR3 has 15 amino acids. V lost 4 bases, J lost 3 bases, and 4 bases stayed unmatched. CDR1 SGDLS and CDR2 YYNGEE come from the germline V gene. The CDR3 coding sequence is TGTGCCAGCAGCTTGGGGACTAGCGGGGTCTACGAGCAGTACTTC. This gives the protein CASSLGTSGVYEQYF.

The chain employs TRBV2 and TRBJ1-1; 12 bases line up with TRBD1. Germline trimming cut 4 bases from V and 4 bases from J; bases unmatched to any gene: 13. The CDR3 contains 18 residues. Germline CDR1 reads SNHLY; CDR2 reads FYNNEI. The CDR3 DNA is TGTGCCAGCAGTGCACGCCGGTCGGGACAGGGGGCAGGCACTGAAGCTTTCTTT. It specifies CASSARRSGQGAGTEAFF.

This rearrangement joins TRBV3-1 to TRBJ2-5, with D perhaps assigned TRBD1 or TRBD2 (7 bases each). The CDR3 has 15 residues. V was clipped by 1 base and J by 6 bases, with 15 bases between them. The germline V gene encodes CDR1 LGHDT and CDR2 YNNKEL (reference sequence). CDR3 sequence (DNA): TGTGCCAGCAGCCAAGGACAGCGGGGACAGAAGACCCAGTACTTC. Its protein product is CASSQGQRGQKTQYF.

CDR3 DNA: TGTGCCTGGAGTACTAGCGGACTGAGCTCCTACAATGAGCAGTTCTTC. Its protein product is CAWSTSGLSSYNEQFF. This chain connects TRBV30 to TRBJ2-1, with 8 nucleotides matching TRBD2. The J segment lost 0 bases and the V segment lost 2 bases, leaving 6 bases of the junction unmatched. The CDR3 loop spans 16 amino acids. Germline assignment: CDR1 GTSNPN and CDR2 SVGIG (reference sequence).

The chain uses TRBV14 and TRBJ2-1; the D is unclear. Germline CDR1 and CDR2: SGHDN and FVKESK. This CDR3 has 16 residues. V shed 3 bases and J shed 12 bases, with 24 bases lying between them. The CDR3 nucleotides are TGTGCCAGCAGCCAGATTAGCACCCAGAGTGGTCAAGGGCAGTTCTTC. This translates into CASSQISTQSGQGQFF.

The V and J genes are TRBV6-2 or TRBV6-3 and TRBJ1-3; D call uncertain. Germline V gene lookup returns CDR1 MNHEY and CDR2 SVGEGT. The CDR3 is 12 amino acids. The V end was cut by 8 bases, the J end by 2 bases, with 7 bases between. CDR3 sequence: CASRETGNTIYF. Here the CDR3 DNA reads TGTGCCAGCCGGGAAACTGGAAACACCATATATTTT.